These 30 T cell receptor beta chains were all obtained from the same sample, sequenced in a study of blood T cells in healthy people across ages. A second about 6 to 11 cycle PCR used barcoded and J-beta primers. From the 5' RACE reads, TCRdb called clonotypes with MiXCR, one entry per CDR3 protein. The table includes just under 900,000 distinct CDR3 sequences, around 26% detected once. The sample comprised blood. The receptors here all came from a woman older than 75 in good health.

This clonotype was detected many times. The chain joins TRBV5-6 to TRBJ1-6, with no clear D. Germline CDR1 SGHDT, CDR2 YYEEEE. The V and J ends lost 3 bases and 7 bases respectively, with 11 bases between them. The CDR3 runs 14 residues. Here the CDR3 reads CASSSDAENSPLHF. The CDR3 DNA sequence: TGTGCCAGCAGCTCGGATGCCGAGAATTCACCCCTCCACTTT.

This clonotype appeared many times. The chain is built from TRBV20-1 and TRBJ2-1, with D perhaps TRBD1 (6 bases). V gave up 8 bases and J gave up 8 bases, with 10 bases separating them. The CDR3 is 10 residues long. Germline V gives CDR1 DFQATT, CDR2 SNEGSKA (reference sequence). The CDR3: CSQGIDEQFF. CDR3 sequence (DNA): TGCAGTCAGGGGATCGATGAGCAGTTCTTC.

This chain joins TRBV5-1 and TRBJ1-2; TRBD1 might be the D (6 bases). The CDR3 has 16 residues. CDR1 and CDR2 from the germline V gene are SGHRS and YFSETQ. Trimming removed 4 bases from V and 4 bases from J, with 20 bases in between. The CDR3 sequence is CASSPGTGNSVYGYTF. The DNA for the CDR3 is TGCGCCAGCAGCCCGGGTACAGGGAATTCGGTCTATGGCTACACCTTC. Full variable domain (remainder filled in from reference TRBV5-1 and TRBJ1-2): KAGVTQTPRYLIKTRGQQVTLSCSPISGHRSVSWYQQTPGQGLQFLFEYFSETQRNKGNFPGRFSGRQFSNSRSEMNVSTLELGDSALYLCASSPGTGNSVYGYTFGSGTRLTVV.

This clonotype was observed many times. The chain uses TRBV9 and TRBJ2-4; 10 bases match TRBD1. Germline V gene data show CDR1 as SGDLS and CDR2 as YYNGEE. The junction had 9 bases not matched to a gene; V was cut back by 4 bases and J by 8 bases. CDR3 length: 15 amino acids. The CDR3 nucleotides are TGTGCCAGCAGCCCCCGGGACAGGGGCATTTACATTCAGTACTTC. Amino acids: CASSPRDRGIYIQYF.

This clonotype was counted ten times or more. The chain joins TRBV7-2 to TRBJ2-1, with a weak D call TRBD1 (5 bases). Per germline, CDR1 SGHTA and CDR2 FQGNSA. V was cut by 7 bases and J by 4 bases, with 11 bases left in between. The CDR3 is 13 amino acids. CDR3 DNA sequence: TGTGCCAGCAACCTTAGGGGTTACAATGAGCAGTTCTTC. Its protein product is CASNLRGYNEQFF.

This clonotype was recorded at least ten times. This chain connects TRBV20-1 to TRBJ2-1; 7 nucleotides agree with TRBD1. This CDR3 has 14 residues. After removal of 5 bases from V and 0 bases from J, the junction contained 4 bases not matched to a gene. Per germline, CDR1 DFQATT and CDR2 SNEGSKA (reference sequence). CDR3 amino acids: CSARDSSSYNEQFF. Written as DNA, the CDR3 is TGCAGTGCTCGGGACAGCAGCTCCTACAATGAGCAGTTCTTC.

This clonotype appeared many times. V is TRBV7-2 and J is TRBJ2-7; 7 positions agree with TRBD1. CDR3 length: 13 residues. In germline, CDR1 is SGHTA, CDR2 FQGNSA. J was trimmed by 6 bases and V by 5 bases; bases with no gene match: 7. The CDR3 coding sequence is TGTGCCAGCAGCGGGCAGGGGGTTGGCGAGCAGTACTTC. Encoded protein: CASSGQGVGEQYF. Using reference TRBV7-2 and TRBJ2-7 for the parts outside the CDR3, the full variable domain is GAGVSQSPSNKVTEKGKDVELRCDPISGHTALYWYRQSLGQGLEFLIYFQGNSAPDKSGLPSDRFSAERTGGSVSTLTIQRTQQEDSAVYLCASSGQGVGEQYFGPGTRLTVT.

At least ten counts were recorded for this clonotype. This chain joins TRBV7-8 and TRBJ2-6, with D hard to call. Germline values: CDR1 SGHVS, CDR2 FQNEAQ. This CDR3 comprises 16 residues. Trimming took 2 bases from V and 2 from J, leaving 10 bases between them. The CDR3 spells CASSLYWDPGANVLTF. The CDR3 DNA reads TGTGCCAGCAGCTTATATTGGGATCCTGGGGCCAACGTCCTGACTTTC.

This clonotype was recorded many times. The rearrangement uses TRBV6-5 and TRBJ2-1, with a possible D match to TRBD1 (6 bases). Trimming cost V 3 bases and J 1 base, with 10 bases left between them. In germline, CDR1 is MNHEY, CDR2 SVGAGI. This CDR3 spans 15 amino acids. The CDR3 coding sequence is TGTGCCAGCAGTTATTACAGGGCGTCCTACAATGAGCAGTTCTTC. Protein sequence: CASSYYRASYNEQFF.

This clonotype was detected many times. The chain joins TRBV20-1 to TRBJ2-3; D may be TRBD1 (6 bases). This CDR3 spans 14 amino acids. CDR1 and CDR2 from the germline V gene are DFQATT and SNEGSKA (reference sequence). The V end was cut by 3 bases, the J end by 1 base, with 11 bases between. This CDR3 is CSARQGQGTDTQYF. In DNA form, the CDR3 reads TGCAGTGCTAGGCAGGGGCAGGGCACAGATACGCAGTATTTT.

A word on this clonotype: Here the CDR3 omits its conserved ending phenylalanine or tryptophan, so a read error is the likely source. J is TRBJ2-7 and V is TRBV12-5, with no clear D. This CDR3 has 14 amino acids. Trimming took 6 bases from V and 2 from J, leaving 14 bases between them. Germline V lookup: CDR1 LGHNT, CDR2 FRNRAP. The CDR3 loop reads CASGPNGPTYEQYC. The DNA of the CDR3 is TGTGCTAGTGGCCCAAATGGACCCACCTACGAGCAGTACTGC.

In DNA form, the CDR3 reads TGTGCCAGCAAGGCAGGGGGAATCTATGGCTACACCTTC. Its translation: CASKAGGIYGYTF. The V and J genes are TRBV28 and TRBJ1-2; TRBD1 matches at 7 bases. The CDR3 extends over 13 amino acids. V was clipped by 7 bases and J by 4 bases; unmatched bases: 6. The germline V gene encodes CDR1 MDHEN and CDR2 SYDVKM.

The genes are TRBV30 and TRBJ2-5; D gene ambiguous. Trimming removed 5 bases from V and 2 bases from J, with 15 bases in between. Germline CDR1 GTSNPN, CDR2 SVGIG (reference sequence). The CDR3 is 14 residues long. The CDR3 nucleotides are TGTGCCTGGCGCCGACGTGGCACTCAAGAGACCCAGTACTTC. Encoded protein: CAWRRRGTQETQYF.

In its sample, this clonotype was seen a few times. This chain uses TRBV20-1 with TRBJ1-4; 8 positions match TRBD1. CDR3 length equals 12 residues. Germline V gene sequence: CDR1 DFQATT, CDR2 SNEGSKA (reference sequence). DNA for the CDR3: TGCGGGGGCCAGGGGGCGGGTGAAAAACTGTTTTTT. Protein sequence: CGGQGAGEKLFF.

Remarks on this clonotype: Given a much more abundant clone one base away, this may be a read error. This chain links TRBV9 with TRBJ2-6; D call uncertain. Per the germline V gene, CDR1 is SGDLS and CDR2 is YYNGEE. The CDR3 sequence is 17 residues long. Trimming took 0 bases from V and 2 from J, leaving 12 bases between them. CDR3 in amino acids: CASSVEISLTGANVLTF. The CDR3 DNA sequence: TGTGCCAGCAGCGTAGAGATATCCTTAACTGGGGCCAACGTCCTGACTTTC.

Ten or more counts support this clonotype. One end of the junction does not line up with germline, which may come from a read error. The chain has TRBV7-8 and TRBJ2-3, with 7 positions matching TRBD1. This CDR3 region has 14 residues. The germline CDR1 and CDR2 sequences are SGHVS and FQNEAQ. DNA of the CDR3: TGCGCCAGCAGCTCTAGACAGGGAACAGATACGCAGTATTTT. Encoded protein: CASSSRQGTDTQYF.

This clonotype was counted many times. This chain connects TRBV12-3 or TRBV12-4 to TRBJ1-2; D gene ambiguous. V shed 8 bases and J shed 2 bases, with 12 bases lying between them. The CDR3 covers 13 residues. The CDR3 DNA sequence: TGTGCCAGCGCCGGTACAGCCAACTATGGCTACACCTTC. Translation gives CASAGTANYGYTF.

This clonotype was recorded at least ten times. This chain connects TRBV7-2 to TRBJ1-1; tentatively, D is TRBD1 (6 bases). Trimming shortened V by 5 bases and J by 5 bases, and 15 bases separated the two germline ends. The germline V gene has CDR1 SGHTA and CDR2 FQGNSA. The CDR3 loop spans 14 amino acids. CDR3 nucleotide sequence: TGTGCCAGCAGCCCGCTCCGTACAGGGACTGAAGCTTTCTTT. Translating gives CASSPLRTGTEAFF.

CDR3 coding DNA: TGTGCCAGCAGTGAAGCGTTGGGAGCCGGAAACACTGAAGCTTTCTTT. This codes for CASSEALGAGNTEAFF. V gene TRBV6-1 combines with J gene TRBJ1-1; D not certain. Germline CDR1 MNHNS, CDR2 SASEGT. Trimming shortened V by 0 bases and J by 2 bases, and 13 bases separated the two germline ends. This CDR3 comprises 16 residues.

This sequence joins TRBV30 and TRBJ1-6; D gene uncertain. V dropped 2 bases and J dropped 4 bases, with 9 bases sitting between them. There are 14 residues in the CDR3. Germline lookup yields CDR1 GTSNPN and CDR2 SVGIG (reference sequence). CDR3 sequence reads: CAWSKAVYNSPLHF. The DNA for the CDR3 is TGTGCCTGGAGTAAGGCTGTTTATAATTCACCCCTCCACTTT.

In its sample, this clonotype was seen a few times. A much larger clone is a single base away; this may be a read error. This sequence joins TRBV11-2 and TRBJ2-3; possibly TRBD1 or TRBD2 for D (5 bases each). This CDR3 region has 14 residues. Germline CDR1 SGHAT, CDR2 FQNNGV. The DNA for the CDR3 is TGTGCCGGCAGATCGGGACCTACTGAAGATACGCAGTATTTT. As protein: CAGRSGPTEDTQYF.

In this sample, this clonotype turned up many times. The V and J genes are TRBV12-3 or TRBV12-4 and TRBJ1-5; 10 bases align to TRBD1. The ends lost 3 bases at V and 6 bases at J; junction bases unmatched: 2. This CDR3 has 14 residues. The CDR3 nucleotides are TGTGCCAGCAGTTTCGACAGGGGGCTTCAGCCCCAGCATTTT. It encodes CASSFDRGLQPQHF.

The sample holds many counts of this clonotype. V and J are TRBV6-6 and TRBJ2-7; TRBD1 might be the D (5 bases). Germline V lookup: CDR1 MNHNY, CDR2 SVGAGI (reference sequence). The V and J ends lost 2 bases and 3 bases respectively, with 14 bases between them. The CDR3 extends over 15 amino acids. The CDR3 nucleotides read TGTGCCAGCAGTTACGGACACCAGGGTAACTACGAGCAGTACTTC. It is translated as CASSYGHQGNYEQYF.

There are many counts of this clonotype. The chain is built from TRBV5-5 and TRBJ2-3; a weak D match, TRBD1 (6 bases). Germline CDR1 SGHKS, CDR2 YYEKEE (reference sequence). V shed 4 bases and J shed 1 base, with 16 bases lying between them. The CDR3 loop spans 16 amino acids. CDR3 sequence (DNA): TGTGCCAGCAGCCATGAGGGGGTTCCGCGCACAGATACGCAGTATTTT. Protein sequence: CASSHEGVPRTDTQYF.

This clonotype was recorded many times. This rearrangement joins TRBV3-1 to TRBJ2-7; TRBD1 is a possible D gene (6 bases). The germline V gene has CDR1 LGHDT and CDR2 YNNKEL (reference sequence). The CDR3 spans 14 residues. Trimming pared 4 bases from V and 6 bases from J, leaving 16 bases between. This chain's CDR3 is CASSPEADSFEQYF. The CDR3 nucleotides are TGTGCCAGCAGCCCCGAGGCGGACAGTTTCGAGCAGTACTTC.

A word on this clonotype: A clone one base away is much larger, so this may be a read error. This chain links TRBV20-1 with TRBJ2-4; 7 bases fit TRBD2. Germline CDR1 DFQATT, CDR2 SNEGSKA (reference sequence). This CDR3 region has 14 residues. The CDR3 bases are TGCGGTGCTAGCTACGGGGGGACGAAAAACATTCAGTACTTC. Translating it yields CGASYGGTKNIQYF.

Note on this clonotype: A much larger clone differs by one base, so this may be a read error. This rearrangement joins TRBV6-2 or TRBV6-3 to TRBJ1-2, with 9 bases lining up with TRBD1. Germline lookup yields CDR1 MNHEY and CDR2 SVGEGT. The CDR3 is 14 residues long. Trimming cost V 6 bases and J 8 bases; bases outside gene matches: 10. The CDR3 loop reads CASSRQGGQFGYTF. CDR3 in DNA: TGTGCCAGCAGCCGACAGGGGGGTCAGTTCGGCTACACCTTC.

About this clonotype itself: A single base separates this from a much larger clone, so it may be a read error. V gene TRBV6-5 combines with J gene TRBJ2-7, with a possible D match to TRBD1 (5 bases). Per the germline V gene, CDR1 is MNHEY and CDR2 is SVGAGI. CDR3 length: 13 residues. CDR3 residues: CVSSYSQGSEQYF. CDR3 bases: TGTGTCAGCAGTTACTCTCAGGGTTCCGAGCAGTACTTC.

This clonotype showed up many times. The J gene is TRBJ1-2, the V gene TRBV30, with a tentative D call TRBD1 (5 bases). Deletions cut 2 bases from V and 4 bases from J, with 11 bases between. Per germline, CDR1 GTSNPN and CDR2 SVGIG (reference sequence). The CDR3 loop spans 13 amino acids. The CDR3 sequence is CAWSLGLRYGYTF. CDR3 DNA sequence: TGTGCCTGGAGTCTGGGGCTTCGCTATGGCTACACCTTC.

This clonotype was picked up many times. The chain links TRBV2 to TRBJ2-3, with 7 positions matching TRBD1. The CDR3 consists of 16 residues. Germline CDR1 is SNHLY and CDR2 is FYNNEI. J was trimmed by 2 bases and V by 4 bases; bases with no gene match: 9. CDR3 region: CASSGLTGAPTDTQYF. The CDR3 nucleotides are TGTGCCAGCAGTGGCCTCACAGGGGCCCCCACAGATACGCAGTATTTT.